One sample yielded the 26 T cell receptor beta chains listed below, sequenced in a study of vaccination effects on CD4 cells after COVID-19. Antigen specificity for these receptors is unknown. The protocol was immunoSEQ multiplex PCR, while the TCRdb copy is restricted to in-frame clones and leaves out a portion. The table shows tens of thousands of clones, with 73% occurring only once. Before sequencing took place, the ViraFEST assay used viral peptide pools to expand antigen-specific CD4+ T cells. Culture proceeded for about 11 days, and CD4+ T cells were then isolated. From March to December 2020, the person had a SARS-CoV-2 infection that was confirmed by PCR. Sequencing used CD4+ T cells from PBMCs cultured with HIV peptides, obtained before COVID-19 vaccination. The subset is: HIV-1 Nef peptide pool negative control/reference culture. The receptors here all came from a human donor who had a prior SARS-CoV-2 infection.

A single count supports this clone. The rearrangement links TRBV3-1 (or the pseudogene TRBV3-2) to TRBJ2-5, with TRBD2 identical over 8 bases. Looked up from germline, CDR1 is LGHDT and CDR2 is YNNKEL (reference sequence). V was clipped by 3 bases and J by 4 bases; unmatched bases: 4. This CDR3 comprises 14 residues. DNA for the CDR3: TGTGCCAGCAGCCACGGACTAGCCCTAGAGACCCAGTACTTC. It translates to CASSHGLALETQYF.

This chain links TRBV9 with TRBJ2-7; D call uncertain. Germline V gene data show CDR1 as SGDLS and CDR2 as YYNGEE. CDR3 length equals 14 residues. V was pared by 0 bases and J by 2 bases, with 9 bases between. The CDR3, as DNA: TGTGCCAGCAGCGTAGCAGGATCCGCCTACGAGCAGTACTTC. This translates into CASSVAGSAYEQYF.

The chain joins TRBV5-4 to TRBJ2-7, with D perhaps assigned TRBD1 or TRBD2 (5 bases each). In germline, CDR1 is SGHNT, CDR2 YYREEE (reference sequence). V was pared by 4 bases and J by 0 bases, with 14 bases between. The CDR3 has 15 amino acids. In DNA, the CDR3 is TGTGCCAGCAGCAAAGGGACGGCACCCTCCTACGAGCAGTACTTC. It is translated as CASSKGTAPSYEQYF.

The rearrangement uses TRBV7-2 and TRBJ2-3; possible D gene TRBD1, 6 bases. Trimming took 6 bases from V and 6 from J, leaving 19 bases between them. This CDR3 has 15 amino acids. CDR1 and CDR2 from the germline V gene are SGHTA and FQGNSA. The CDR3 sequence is CASSTLPQGGDTQYF. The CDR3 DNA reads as TGTGCCAGCAGTACCCTCCCACAGGGTGGCGATACGCAGTATTTT.

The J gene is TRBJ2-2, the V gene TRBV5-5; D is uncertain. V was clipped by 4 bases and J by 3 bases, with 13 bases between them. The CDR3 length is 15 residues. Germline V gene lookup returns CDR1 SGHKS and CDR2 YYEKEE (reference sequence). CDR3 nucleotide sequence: TGTGCCAGCAGCCCCCGTGGGCAGGACACCGGGGAGCTGTTTTTT. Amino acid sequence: CASSPRGQDTGELFF.

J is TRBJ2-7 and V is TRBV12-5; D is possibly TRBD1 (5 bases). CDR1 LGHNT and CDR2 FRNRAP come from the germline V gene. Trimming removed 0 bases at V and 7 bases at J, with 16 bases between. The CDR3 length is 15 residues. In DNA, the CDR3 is TGTGCTAGTGGTTTGGTACGGCAGGGCTGGGAAGAGCAGTACTTC. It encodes CASGLVRQGWEEQYF. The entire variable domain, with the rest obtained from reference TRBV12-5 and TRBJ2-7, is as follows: DARVTQTPRHKVTEMGQEVTMRCQPILGHNTVFWYRQTMMQGLELLAYFRNRAPLDDSGMPKDRFSAEMPDATLATLKIQPSEPRDSAVYFCASGLVRQGWEEQYFGPGTRLTVT.

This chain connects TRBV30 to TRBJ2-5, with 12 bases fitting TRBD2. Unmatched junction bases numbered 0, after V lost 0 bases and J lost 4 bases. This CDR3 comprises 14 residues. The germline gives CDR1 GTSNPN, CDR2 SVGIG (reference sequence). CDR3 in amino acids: CAWSVLAGGETQYF. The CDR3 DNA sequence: TGTGCCTGGAGTGTACTAGCGGGGGGAGAGACCCAGTACTTC.

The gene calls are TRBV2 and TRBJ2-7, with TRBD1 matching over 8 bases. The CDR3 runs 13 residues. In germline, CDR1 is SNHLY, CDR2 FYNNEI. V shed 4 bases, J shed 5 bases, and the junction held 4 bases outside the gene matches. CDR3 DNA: TGTGCCAGCAGTGGCATGACAGGGGACGAGCAGTACTTC. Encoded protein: CASSGMTGDEQYF.

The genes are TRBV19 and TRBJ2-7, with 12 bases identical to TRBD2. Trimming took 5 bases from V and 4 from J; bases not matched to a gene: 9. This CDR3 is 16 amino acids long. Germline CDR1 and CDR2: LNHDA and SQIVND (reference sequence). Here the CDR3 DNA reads TGTGCCAGTAGTGCCTTCGGGCTAGCGGGAGGGTACGAGCAGTACTTC. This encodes CASSAFGLAGGYEQYF.

The CDR3: CASSLIGDTQYF. Written as DNA, the CDR3 is TGTGCCAGCTCATTGATAGGAGATACGCAGTATTTT. The chain combines TRBV18 with TRBJ2-3; D is uncertain. V was shortened by 5 bases and J by 5 bases, with 8 bases between the two germline ends. The CDR3 runs to 12 residues. Germline values: CDR1 KGHSH, CDR2 LQKENI.

Here the CDR3 DNA reads TGTGCCAGCAGCCGGACGGGTCGAGGGACTGAAGCTTTCTTT. Translated, it gives CASSRTGRGTEAFF. V usage is TRBV7-9 and J usage is TRBJ1-1; D gene uncertain. Germline V gene lookup returns CDR1 SEHNR and CDR2 FQNEAQ (reference sequence). V was clipped by 5 bases and J by 5 bases, with 15 bases between them. This CDR3 spans 14 amino acids. The entire variable domain, with the rest obtained from reference TRBV7-9 and TRBJ1-1, is as follows: DTGVSQNPRHKITKRGQNVTFRCDPISEHNRLYWYRQTLGQGPEFLTYFQNEAQLEKSRLLSDRFSAERPKGSFSTLEIQRTEQGDSAMYLCASSRTGRGTEAFFGQGTRLTVV.

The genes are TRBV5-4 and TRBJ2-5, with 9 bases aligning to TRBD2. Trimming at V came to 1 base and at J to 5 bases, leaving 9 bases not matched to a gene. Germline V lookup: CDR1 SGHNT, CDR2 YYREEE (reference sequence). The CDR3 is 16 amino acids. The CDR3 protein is CASSLRAGGPGETQYF. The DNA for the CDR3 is TGTGCCAGCAGCTTGCGGGCGGGGGGGCCGGGGGAGACCCAGTACTTC.

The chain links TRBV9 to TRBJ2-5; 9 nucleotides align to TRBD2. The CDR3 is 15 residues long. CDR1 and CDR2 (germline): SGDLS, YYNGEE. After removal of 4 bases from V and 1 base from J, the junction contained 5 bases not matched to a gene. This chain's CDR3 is CASSPGTSLQETQYF. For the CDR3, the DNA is TGTGCCAGCAGCCCGGGGACTAGCCTCCAAGAGACCCAGTACTTC.

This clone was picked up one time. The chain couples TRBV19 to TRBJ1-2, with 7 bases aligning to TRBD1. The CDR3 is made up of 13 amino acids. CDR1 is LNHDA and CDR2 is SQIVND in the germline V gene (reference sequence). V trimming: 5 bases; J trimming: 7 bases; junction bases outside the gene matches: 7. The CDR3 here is CASSLRQGGGYTF. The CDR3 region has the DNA TGTGCCAGTAGTCTCCGACAGGGCGGTGGCTACACCTTC.

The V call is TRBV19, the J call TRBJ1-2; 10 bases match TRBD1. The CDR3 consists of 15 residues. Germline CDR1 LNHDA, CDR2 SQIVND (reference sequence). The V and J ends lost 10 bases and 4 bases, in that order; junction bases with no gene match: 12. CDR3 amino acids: CATRQGALLGYGYTF. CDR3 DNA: TGTGCCACCAGACAGGGGGCGCTTCTTGGCTATGGCTACACCTTC. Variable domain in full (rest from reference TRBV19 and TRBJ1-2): DGGITQSPKYLFRKEGQNVTLSCEQNLNHDAMYWYRQDPGQGLRLIYYSQIVNDFQKGDIAEGYSVSREKKESFPLTVTSAQKNPTAFYLCATRQGALLGYGYTFGSGTRLTVV.

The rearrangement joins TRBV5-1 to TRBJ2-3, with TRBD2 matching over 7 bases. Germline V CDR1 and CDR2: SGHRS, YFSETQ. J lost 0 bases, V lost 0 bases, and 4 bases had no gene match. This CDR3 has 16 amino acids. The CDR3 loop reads CASSLVASGSTDTQYF. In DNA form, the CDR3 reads TGCGCCAGCAGCTTGGTGGCTAGCGGTAGCACAGATACGCAGTATTTT.

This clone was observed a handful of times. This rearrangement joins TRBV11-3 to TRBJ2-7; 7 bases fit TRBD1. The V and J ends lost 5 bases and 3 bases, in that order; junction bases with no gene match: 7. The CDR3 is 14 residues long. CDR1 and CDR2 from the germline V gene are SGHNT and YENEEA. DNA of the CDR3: TGTGCCAGCAGCCCGGGACAGTCAAGCTACGAGCAGTACTTC. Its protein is CASSPGQSSYEQYF.

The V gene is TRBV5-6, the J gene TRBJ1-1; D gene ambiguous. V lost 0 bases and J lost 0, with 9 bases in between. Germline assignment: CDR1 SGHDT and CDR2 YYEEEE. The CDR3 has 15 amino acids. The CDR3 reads CASSLELGLNTEAFF. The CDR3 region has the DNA TGTGCCAGCAGCTTGGAATTAGGATTGAACACTGAAGCTTTCTTT.

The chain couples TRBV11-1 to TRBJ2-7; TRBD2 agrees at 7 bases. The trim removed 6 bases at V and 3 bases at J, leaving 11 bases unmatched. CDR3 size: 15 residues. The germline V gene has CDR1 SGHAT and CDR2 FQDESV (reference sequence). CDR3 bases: TGTGCCAGCAGTATCGGGAGGCTGTCTCTCTACGAGCAGTACTTC. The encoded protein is CASSIGRLSLYEQYF.

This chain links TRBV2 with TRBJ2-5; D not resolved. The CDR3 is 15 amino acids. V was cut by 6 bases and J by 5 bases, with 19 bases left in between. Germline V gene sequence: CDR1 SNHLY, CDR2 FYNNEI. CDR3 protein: CASRADITRGETQYF. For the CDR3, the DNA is TGTGCCAGCAGGGCAGACATAACCCGTGGGGAGACCCAGTACTTC.

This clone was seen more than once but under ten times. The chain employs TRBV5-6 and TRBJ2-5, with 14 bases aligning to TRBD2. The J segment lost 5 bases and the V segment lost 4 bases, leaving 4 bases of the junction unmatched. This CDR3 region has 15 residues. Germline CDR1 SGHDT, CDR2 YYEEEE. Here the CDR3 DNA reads TGTGCCAGCAGCCTGAGACTAGCGGGAGGGGAGACCCAGTACTTC. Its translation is CASSLRLAGGETQYF.

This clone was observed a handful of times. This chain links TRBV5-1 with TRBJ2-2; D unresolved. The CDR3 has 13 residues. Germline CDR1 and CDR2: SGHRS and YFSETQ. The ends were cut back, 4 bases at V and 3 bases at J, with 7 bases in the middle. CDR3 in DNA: TGCGCCAGCAGCGCCCTGGACACCGGGGAGCTGTTTTTT. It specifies CASSALDTGELFF. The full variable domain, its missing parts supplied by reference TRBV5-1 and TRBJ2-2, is KAGVTQTPRYLIKTRGQQVTLSCSPISGHRSVSWYQQTPGQGLQFLFEYFSETQRNKGNFPGRFSGRQFSNSRSEMNVSTLELGDSALYLCASSALDTGELFFGEGSRLTVL.

CDR3 residues: CASAPDRAYNEQFF. The CDR3 DNA sequence: TGTGCCAGCGCGCCGGACAGGGCCTACAATGAGCAGTTCTTC. The chain employs TRBV18 and TRBJ2-1; 8 bases align to TRBD1. The CDR3 runs to 14 residues. The J segment lost 2 bases and the V segment lost 8 bases, leaving 5 bases of the junction unmatched. From germline, CDR1 is KGHSH and CDR2 LQKENI.

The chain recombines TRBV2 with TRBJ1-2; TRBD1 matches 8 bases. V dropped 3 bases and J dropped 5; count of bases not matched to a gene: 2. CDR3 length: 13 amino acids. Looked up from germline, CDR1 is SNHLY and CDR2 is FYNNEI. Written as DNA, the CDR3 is TGTGCCAGCAGTGACGGACAGGGTTATGGCTACACCTTC. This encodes CASSDGQGYGYTF.

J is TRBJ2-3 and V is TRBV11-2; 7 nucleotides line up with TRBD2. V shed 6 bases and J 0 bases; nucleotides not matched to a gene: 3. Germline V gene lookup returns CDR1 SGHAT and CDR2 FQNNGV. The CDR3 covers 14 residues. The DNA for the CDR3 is TGTGCCAGCAGTCGACTAGCTAGCACAGATACGCAGTATTTT. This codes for CASSRLASTDTQYF.

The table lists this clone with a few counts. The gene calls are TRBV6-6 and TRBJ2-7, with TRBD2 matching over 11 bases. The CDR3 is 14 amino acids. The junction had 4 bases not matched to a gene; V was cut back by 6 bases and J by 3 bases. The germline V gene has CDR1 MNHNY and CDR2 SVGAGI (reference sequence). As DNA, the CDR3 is TGTGCCAGCAGCACTACTAGCGGGAGCTACGAGCAGTACTTC. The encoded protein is CASSTTSGSYEQYF.